Below are 29 T cell receptor beta chains sequenced from a single sample in a study of brain T cells in children with intractable seizures. Here immunoSEQ multiplex PCR was the method, and the copy in TCRdb shows in-frame clones only, minus some. Counted here are hundreds of thousands of clones, about 93% occurring once; the ten biggest clones make up around 6%. This sample's time point: blood from clinic visit 5 months post-surgery; TSC patient then seizure free. Material: peripheral blood, obtained more than 4 months after surgery. The receptor source for this set is a boy in the first two years of life with tuberous sclerosis and intractable seizures.

The rearrangement joins TRBV4-1 to TRBJ2-1; 8 nucleotides agree with TRBD2. The germline CDR1 and CDR2 sequences are MGHRA and YSYEKL. V dropped 1 base and J dropped 6; count of bases not matched to a gene: 5. This CDR3 comprises 15 residues. CDR3 in amino acids: CASSQGSGSGNEQFF. DNA of the CDR3: TGCGCCAGCAGCCAAGGGAGCGGGAGTGGCAATGAGCAGTTCTTC.

The rearrangement uses TRBV7-3 and TRBJ2-5, with 8 bases identical to TRBD2. J lost 2 bases, V lost 2 bases, and 4 bases had no gene match. There are 15 residues in the CDR3. Per germline, CDR1 SGHTA and CDR2 FQGTGA. DNA of the CDR3: TGTGCCAGCAGCTTATTCAGCGGGGGACAAGAGACCCAGTACTTC. This encodes CASSLFSGGQETQYF.

The V call is TRBV30, the J call TRBJ2-7, with 8 nucleotides matching TRBD1. CDR1 and CDR2 (germline): GTSNPN, SVGIG (reference sequence). V was clipped by 0 bases and J by 4 bases; unmatched bases: 17. The CDR3 length is 18 residues. CDR3 DNA: TGTGCCTGGAGTGTATGGGGGGACAGGTCAGGGGCTTGGTACGAGCAGTACTTC. Translated, it gives CAWSVWGDRSGAWYEQYF.

This clone was picked up one time. This sequence joins TRBV15 and TRBJ1-6; D unclear. Germline loops: CDR1 LNHNV, CDR2 YYDKDF (reference sequence). The CDR3 sequence is 15 residues long. The V and J ends lost 1 base and 3 bases respectively, with 7 bases between them. CDR3 protein: CATSRVAVYNSPLHF. In nucleotides, the CDR3 is TGTGCCACCAGCAGAGTTGCAGTCTATAATTCACCCCTCCACTTT.

The chain uses TRBV28 and TRBJ2-2, with TRBD2 matching over 10 bases. CDR1 and CDR2 from the germline V gene are MDHEN and SYDVKM. Germline trimming cut 6 bases from V and 3 bases from J; bases unmatched to any gene: 4. The CDR3 length is 15 residues. CDR3: CASSPGTSDTGELFF. CDR3 in DNA: TGTGCCAGCAGCCCCGGGACTAGCGACACCGGGGAGCTGTTTTTT.

The chain links TRBV11-3 to TRBJ2-7; the match to TRBD1 covers 7 bases. CDR1 is SGHNT, CDR2 YENEEA, per germline. Trimming took 5 bases from V and 7 from J; bases not matched to a gene: 14. This CDR3 contains 15 residues. The CDR3 protein is CASSPKTTGTGEQYF. The CDR3 bases are TGTGCCAGCAGCCCGAAGACGACAGGGACGGGAGAGCAGTACTTC.

This chain joins TRBV9 and TRBJ2-1; D not resolved. This CDR3 is 15 amino acids long. The germline V gene encodes CDR1 SGDLS and CDR2 YYNGEE. V lost 3 bases and J 5 bases, leaving 15 bases between the germline ends. The CDR3 nucleotides read TGTGCCAGCAGCGAAGGCAAGAGGTTAAACAATGAGCAGTTCTTC. This translates into CASSEGKRLNNEQFF.

J is TRBJ1-4 and V is TRBV5-5; D not certain. V lost 3 bases and J lost 6, with 9 bases in between. Germline CDR1 reads SGHKS; CDR2 reads YYEKEE (reference sequence). CDR3 length: 13 residues. This chain's CDR3 is CASSSRADEKLFF. DNA for the CDR3: TGTGCCAGCAGCTCTCGGGCAGATGAAAAACTGTTTTTT.

In this sample, this clone turned up a few times. The chain links TRBV5-1 to TRBJ2-2, with a weak D call TRBD2 (6 bases). The germline V gene has CDR1 SGHRS and CDR2 YFSETQ. V was cut by 9 bases and J by 6 bases, with 18 bases left in between. The CDR3 is 14 residues long. CDR3 region: CATTGSTGAGELFF. The CDR3 nucleotides read TGCGCCACCACCGGGAGTACAGGCGCCGGGGAGCTGTTTTTT.

The V and J genes are TRBV9 and TRBJ2-6, with TRBD2 identical over 10 bases. Trimming removed 6 bases from V and 0 bases from J; junction bases left unmatched: 6. The CDR3 has 17 residues. The germline V gene encodes CDR1 SGDLS and CDR2 YYNGEE. CDR3 sequence (DNA): TGTGCCAGCATGGGTAGCGGGGGGCTCTCTGGGGCCAACGTCCTGACTTTC. It codes for CASMGSGGLSGANVLTF.

The chain joins TRBV6-1 to TRBJ1-2, with D perhaps TRBD1 (6 bases). This CDR3 has 15 residues. Germline V gene lookup returns CDR1 MNHNS and CDR2 SASEGT. The V gene lost 3 bases and the J gene lost 4 bases, with 15 bases spanning the gap. The CDR3 nucleotides read TGTGCCAGCAGTGATCTCGGGGGCATGAGCTATGGCTACACCTTC. Translation gives CASSDLGGMSYGYTF.

The chain links TRBV19 to TRBJ1-5; D perhaps matches TRBD1 (6 bases). This CDR3 has 16 residues. Per germline, CDR1 LNHDA and CDR2 SQIVND (reference sequence). V was pared by 6 bases and J by 7 bases, with 22 bases between. The CDR3 region is CASRITGKNKVQPQHF. CDR3 in DNA: TGTGCCAGTAGGATAACAGGGAAGAATAAGGTGCAGCCCCAGCATTTT.

This clone was detected once. The V gene is TRBV21-1, the J gene TRBJ1-2. TRBV21-1 is deemed a pseudogene. The CDR3 covers 13 residues. CDR3 in amino acids: CASSKAPGHGYTF. The CDR3 nucleotides read TGTGCCAGCAGCAAAGCCCCGGGGCACGGCTACACCTTC.

The sample holds one count of this clone. The chain is built from TRBV20-1 and TRBJ2-7; D is uncertain. The CDR3 has 10 residues. Between the trimmed V and J ends, which lost 4 bases and 4 bases, there was a span of 5 bases. Germline CDR1 is DFQATT and CDR2 is SNEGSKA (reference sequence). CDR3 coding DNA: TGCAGTGCTATCGGATACGAGCAGTACTTC. It translates to CSAIGYEQYF.

The rearrangement joins TRBV7-9 to TRBJ2-7; D call uncertain. The germline V gene has CDR1 SEHNR and CDR2 FQNEAQ (reference sequence). V was trimmed by 1 base and J by 5 bases, leaving 6 bases between them. The CDR3 spans 12 residues. CDR3 residues: CASSLGVDEQYF. DNA for the CDR3: TGTGCCAGCAGCTTAGGTGTTGACGAGCAGTACTTC. Drawing the rest from reference TRBV7-9 and TRBJ2-7, the complete variable domain is DTGVSQNPRHKITKRGQNVTFRCDPISEHNRLYWYRQTLGQGPEFLTYFQNEAQLEKSRLLSDRFSAERPKGSFSTLEIQRTEQGDSAMYLCASSLGVDEQYFGPGTRLTVT.

The gene calls are TRBV19 and TRBJ2-1; 12 nucleotides line up with TRBD2. Trimming removed 7 bases from V and 1 base from J; junction bases left unmatched: 5. The CDR3 is 16 amino acids. Per germline, CDR1 LNHDA and CDR2 SQIVND (reference sequence). The CDR3 bases are TGTGCCAGTATAAAGACTAGCGGGAGTTCCTACAATGAGCAGTTCTTC. The encoded protein is CASIKTSGSSYNEQFF.

The V gene is TRBV5-1, the J gene TRBJ2-7; tentative D call: TRBD2 (5 bases). Germline V gives CDR1 SGHRS, CDR2 YFSETQ. Trimming removed 2 bases from V and 2 bases from J, with 14 bases in between. This CDR3 contains 15 residues. Here the CDR3 reads CASSFLGDGAYEQYF. DNA of the CDR3: TGCGCCAGCAGCTTCCTCGGGGATGGGGCCTACGAGCAGTACTTC.

The rearrangement links TRBV11-3 to TRBJ1-1; D gene ambiguous. The V gene's germline CDR1 is SGHNT and CDR2 YENEEA. CDR3 length: 16 residues. The ends were cut back, 1 base at V and 1 base at J, with 13 bases in the middle. Here the CDR3 DNA reads TGTGCCAGCAGCTTAGCGGAGACACCATCGAACACTGAAGCTTTCTTT. It encodes CASSLAETPSNTEAFF.

This chain connects TRBV5-1 to TRBJ2-3, with TRBD2 matching over 13 bases. Germline CDR1 reads SGHRS; CDR2 reads YFSETQ. This CDR3 contains 16 residues. V shed 4 bases and J 2 bases; nucleotides not matched to a gene: 4. CDR3: CASSPGTSGNTDTQYF. As DNA, the CDR3 is TGCGCCAGCAGCCCGGGGACTAGCGGGAACACAGATACGCAGTATTTT.

CDR3 nucleotide sequence: TGTGCCAGCAGCTTAGCAGGGGTCGAGCAGTACTTC. It encodes CASSLAGVEQYF. The genes are TRBV11-2 and TRBJ2-7; tentative D call: TRBD1 (6 bases). The CDR3 loop spans 12 amino acids. Germline CDR1 and CDR2: SGHAT and FQNNGV. V was shortened by 1 base and J by 6 bases, with 7 bases between the two germline ends.

The rearrangement joins TRBV9 to TRBJ1-1, with TRBD1 matching 8 bases. The length of the CDR3 is 15 residues. After removal of 0 bases from V and 1 base from J, the junction contained 2 bases not matched to a gene. The germline V gene encodes CDR1 SGDLS and CDR2 YYNGEE. The CDR3 region has the DNA TGTGCCAGCAGCGTAGAGGGGACAGGGAACACTGAAGCTTTCTTT. This translates into CASSVEGTGNTEAFF.

The CDR3 DNA reads TGTGCCAGCAGCCCCGGGACTAGCGGGAGGAGCTCTGGGGCCAACGTCCTGACTTTC. Translating gives CASSPGTSGRSSGANVLTF. The chain links TRBV7-9 to TRBJ2-6; TRBD2 aligns across 15 bases. CDR1 SEHNR and CDR2 FQNEAQ come from the germline V gene (reference sequence). This CDR3 has 19 residues. The V gene end was trimmed by 5 bases and the J gene end by 0 bases; junction bases not matched to a gene: 5. Complete variable domain (other parts from reference TRBV7-9 and TRBJ2-6): DTGVSQNPRHKITKRGQNVTFRCDPISEHNRLYWYRQTLGQGPEFLTYFQNEAQLEKSRLLSDRFSAERPKGSFSTLEIQRTEQGDSAMYLCASSPGTSGRSSGANVLTFGAGSRLTVL.

The chain recombines TRBV19 with TRBJ2-5, with 8 bases fitting TRBD2. Germline CDR1 LNHDA, CDR2 SQIVND (reference sequence). Trimming took 7 bases from V and 1 from J; bases not matched to a gene: 8. There are 15 residues in the CDR3. The DNA of the CDR3 is TGTGCCAGTACTCTAGCGGGCGGGTCCCAAGAGACCCAGTACTTC. Its protein product is CASTLAGGSQETQYF.

The gene calls are TRBV9 and TRBJ2-1; D is possibly TRBD1 (6 bases). The CDR3 extends over 14 amino acids. V was clipped by 3 bases and J by 3 bases, with 10 bases between them. Germline CDR1 reads SGDLS; CDR2 reads YYNGEE. CDR3 sequence (DNA): TGTGCCAGCAGCGCGGACAGCCTCTACAATGAGCAGTTCTTC. It encodes CASSADSLYNEQFF.

This rearrangement joins TRBV5-1 to TRBJ1-1, with D hard to call. CDR3 length: 13 amino acids. The V gene's germline CDR1 is SGHRS and CDR2 YFSETQ. Trimming removed 1 base at V and 1 base at J, with 5 bases between. The CDR3 sequence is CASSLISNTEAFF. The CDR3 DNA sequence: TGCGCCAGCAGCTTGATTTCGAACACTGAAGCTTTCTTT.

V and J are TRBV6-5 and TRBJ1-2; D not resolved. The CDR3 contains 13 residues. V lost 5 bases, J lost 3 bases, and 10 bases lay in between. CDR1 MNHEY and CDR2 SVGAGI come from the germline V gene. The CDR3 spells CASSLDVDYGYTF. The CDR3 bases are TGTGCCAGCAGTCTAGATGTGGACTATGGCTACACCTTC.

V usage is TRBV28 and J usage is TRBJ2-7, with 9 bases that match TRBD1. With 1 base clipped from V and 1 base from J, the junction kept 8 bases outside the gene matches. The CDR3 contains 17 residues. Germline V gene data show CDR1 as MDHEN and CDR2 as SYDVKM. In nucleotides, the CDR3 is TGTGCCAGCAGTTTATTTGCGGACAGGGGCAAATCCTACGAGCAGTACTTC. It encodes CASSLFADRGKSYEQYF.

The rearrangement uses TRBV9 and TRBJ1-2, with D possibly TRBD1 on 5 matching bases. Trimming removed 4 bases from V and 3 bases from J, with 10 bases in between. Germline V gives CDR1 SGDLS, CDR2 YYNGEE. The CDR3 has 13 amino acids. The CDR3 DNA follows: TGTGCCAGCAGCCGGGGCGGGGACTATGGCTACACCTTC. Amino acid sequence: CASSRGGDYGYTF.

The rearrangement joins TRBV7-2 to TRBJ2-1; TRBD2 matches at 7 bases. V gave up 1 base and J gave up 8 bases; unmatched junction bases: 5. From germline, CDR1 is SGHTA and CDR2 FQGNSA. This CDR3 has 14 residues. The DNA of the CDR3 is TGTGCCAGCAGCTTAGTTGGCGGGAGCCATGAGCAGTTCTTC. Its protein product is CASSLVGGSHEQFF.